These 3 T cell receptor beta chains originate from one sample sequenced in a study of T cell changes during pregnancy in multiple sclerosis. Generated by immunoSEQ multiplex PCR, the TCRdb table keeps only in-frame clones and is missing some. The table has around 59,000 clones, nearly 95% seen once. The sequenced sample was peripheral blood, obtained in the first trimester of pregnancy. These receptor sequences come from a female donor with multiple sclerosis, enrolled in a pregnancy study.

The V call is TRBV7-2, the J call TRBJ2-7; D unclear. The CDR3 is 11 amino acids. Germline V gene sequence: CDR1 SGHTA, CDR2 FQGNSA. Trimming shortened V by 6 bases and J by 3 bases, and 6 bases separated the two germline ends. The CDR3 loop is CASSVYYEQYF. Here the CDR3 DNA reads TGTGCCAGCAGTGTCTACTACGAGCAGTACTTC.

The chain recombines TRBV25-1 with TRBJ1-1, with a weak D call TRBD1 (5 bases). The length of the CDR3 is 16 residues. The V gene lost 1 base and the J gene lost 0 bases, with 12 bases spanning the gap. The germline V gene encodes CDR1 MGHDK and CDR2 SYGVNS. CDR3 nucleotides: TGTGCCAGCAGTGAATCGCGCCCAGGGATGAACACTGAAGCTTTCTTT. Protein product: CASSESRPGMNTEAFF.

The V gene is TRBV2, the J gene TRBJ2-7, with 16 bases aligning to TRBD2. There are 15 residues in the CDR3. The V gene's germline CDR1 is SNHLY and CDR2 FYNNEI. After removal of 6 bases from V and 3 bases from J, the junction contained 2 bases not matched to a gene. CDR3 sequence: CASRGTSGGDYEQYF. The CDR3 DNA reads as TGTGCCAGCAGGGGGACTAGCGGGGGGGACTACGAGCAGTACTTC.